Each of the 21 T cell receptor beta chains below was sequenced from the same sample in a study of T cell responses to AZD1222 COVID-19 vaccine. Profiled with immunoSEQ multiplex PCR; TCRdb holds only in-frame clones, not every one. The top ten hold roughly 31% of the sample, which has fewer than 95,000 clones, 75% to 90% seen once. Sequencing was performed on peripheral blood, taken on day 0 of AZD1222 vaccination. These receptors came from an adult in good health.

This sequence joins TRBV28 and TRBJ1-5, with 7 bases matching TRBD1. The CDR3 is 13 amino acids. Germline CDR1 MDHEN, CDR2 SYDVKM. J lost 4 bases, V lost 7 bases, and 4 bases had no gene match. The CDR3 reads CASIEQGNQPQHF. CDR3 DNA: TGTGCCAGCATCGAACAGGGGAATCAGCCCCAGCATTTT.

The chain links TRBV11-1 to TRBJ1-1, with unresolved D. The CDR3 sequence is 13 residues long. Germline assignment: CDR1 SGHAT and CDR2 FQDESV (reference sequence). V lost 7 bases and J 0 bases, leaving 9 bases between the germline ends. CDR3 DNA sequence: TGTGCCAGCAACCGTGACTTGAACACTGAAGCTTTCTTT. Protein product: CASNRDLNTEAFF.

This rearrangement joins TRBV5-1 to TRBJ1-6, with D unclear. The CDR3 sequence is 14 residues long. Germline V CDR1 and CDR2: SGHRS, YFSETQ. V lost 0 bases and J 4 bases, leaving 5 bases between the germline ends. The CDR3: CASSLEGYNSPLHF. The CDR3 nucleotides read TGCGCCAGCAGCTTGGAAGGTTATAATTCACCCCTCCACTTT. The full variable domain, its missing parts supplied by reference TRBV5-1 and TRBJ1-6, is KAGVTQTPRYLIKTRGQQVTLSCSPISGHRSVSWYQQTPGQGLQFLFEYFSETQRNKGNFPGRFSGRQFSNSRSEMNVSTLELGDSALYLCASSLEGYNSPLHFGNGTRLTVT.

J is TRBJ2-7 and V is TRBV28, with D hard to call. V gave up 6 bases and J gave up 7 bases, with 22 bases separating them. The germline V gene has CDR1 MDHEN and CDR2 SYDVKM. CDR3 size: 15 residues. CDR3 loop: CASSPLGPLQGEQYF. As DNA, the CDR3 is TGTGCCAGCAGCCCGCTGGGCCCGCTTCAAGGGGAGCAGTACTTC.

V gene TRBV5-1 combines with J gene TRBJ2-1; D is possibly TRBD1 or TRBD2 (5 bases each). Germline loops: CDR1 SGHRS, CDR2 YFSETQ. The CDR3 contains 15 residues. Trimming removed 3 bases at V and 0 bases at J, with 10 bases between. The CDR3 region is CASSWDGFSYNEQFF. CDR3 sequence (DNA): TGCGCCAGCAGCTGGGACGGATTCTCCTACAATGAGCAGTTCTTC.

The V gene is TRBV7-3, the J gene TRBJ1-1; D may be TRBD1 (6 bases). V lost 6 bases, J lost 10 bases, and 18 bases lay in between. Germline values: CDR1 SGHTA, CDR2 FQGTGA. This CDR3 is built from 13 residues. The CDR3 sequence: CASSLRQVHRAFF. The CDR3 nucleotides are TGTGCCAGCAGTCTTCGACAGGTTCATCGAGCTTTCTTT. Complete variable domain (other parts from reference TRBV7-3 and TRBJ1-1): GAGVSQTPSNKVTEKGKYVELRCDPISGHTALYWYRQSLGQGPEFLIYFQGTGAADDSGLPNDRFFAVRPEGSVSTLKIQRTERGDSAVYLCASSLRQVHRAFFGQGTRLTVV.

The chain employs TRBV7-3 and TRBJ2-1; 9 bases agree with TRBD2. This CDR3 spans 17 amino acids. Per the germline V gene, CDR1 is SGHTA and CDR2 is FQGTGA. V was pared by 2 bases and J by 2 bases, with 7 bases of the junction left unmatched. The CDR3 DNA reads TGTGCCAGCAGCTTAGAGGGCGGGAGGGGGACCTACAATGAGCAGTTCTTC. It specifies CASSLEGGRGTYNEQFF.

This rearrangement joins TRBV4-1 to TRBJ2-3; 7 bases match TRBD1. Germline lookup yields CDR1 MGHRA and CDR2 YSYEKL. The CDR3 is 16 residues long. V gave up 2 bases and J gave up 3 bases; unmatched junction bases: 8. As DNA, the CDR3 is TGCGCCAGCAGCCAAAAAGCAGGGGGTGAAACAGATACGCAGTATTTT. Translated, it gives CASSQKAGGETDTQYF.

The CDR3 region is CASSQEGGSGNIQYF. CDR3 in DNA: TGCGCCAGCAGCCAAGAAGGGGGATCGGGAAACATTCAGTACTTC. The chain carries TRBV4-1 and TRBJ2-4; TRBD1 is a possible D gene (6 bases). Germline CDR1 reads MGHRA; CDR2 reads YSYEKL. Trimming took 0 bases from V and 6 from J, leaving 12 bases between them. The CDR3 contains 15 residues.

The rearrangement links TRBV6-1 to TRBJ2-7; no clear D gene. CDR3 length: 13 amino acids. Germline V gene data show CDR1 as MNHNS and CDR2 as SASEGT. V was pared by 3 bases and J by 0 bases, with 6 bases between. The chain's CDR3 is CASSEGFSYEQYF. Here the CDR3 DNA reads TGTGCCAGCAGTGAGGGCTTCTCCTACGAGCAGTACTTC.

The rearrangement joins TRBV28 to TRBJ2-5; tentatively, D is TRBD2 (5 bases). Germline assignment: CDR1 MDHEN and CDR2 SYDVKM. CDR3 size: 16 residues. Trimming removed 4 bases from V and 1 base from J, with 16 bases in between. The CDR3 coding sequence is TGTGCCAGCAGTTCCCCTCTCGGGGATTTCCAAGAGACCCAGTACTTC. Its translation: CASSSPLGDFQETQYF.

This clone was seen only once. The rearrangement joins TRBV9 to TRBJ1-4; TRBD1 matches 8 bases. Germline trimming cut 3 bases from V and 9 bases from J; bases unmatched to any gene: 4. The CDR3 has 13 amino acids. From germline, CDR1 is SGDLS and CDR2 YYNGEE. The CDR3 region is CASSAQGAQKLFF. The DNA for the CDR3 is TGTGCCAGCAGCGCGCAGGGGGCTCAAAAACTGTTTTTT.

The chain combines TRBV9 with TRBJ2-1; 10 bases are shared with TRBD2. After removal of 4 bases from V and 4 bases from J, the junction contained 5 bases not matched to a gene. CDR1 and CDR2 (germline): SGDLS, YYNGEE. The CDR3 has 15 residues. The CDR3 DNA sequence: TGTGCCAGCAGCCTTACTAGCGGGGATTACAATGAGCAGTTCTTC. Protein: CASSLTSGDYNEQFF.

This CDR3 is CASRIDSSNQPQHF. The CDR3 nucleotides read TGTGCCAGCAGGATTGACAGTAGCAATCAGCCCCAGCATTTT. The chain has TRBV6-1 and TRBJ1-5; the D gene is possibly TRBD1 (5 bases). Germline CDR1 MNHNS, CDR2 SASEGT. There are 14 residues in the CDR3. With 6 bases removed from V and 0 bases from J, the gap between germline ends came to 9 bases.

The rearrangement joins TRBV28 to TRBJ1-3, with TRBD1 as a possible D gene (5 bases). Between the trimmed V and J ends, which lost 4 bases and 5 bases, there was a span of 9 bases. The CDR3 contains 13 residues. CDR1 and CDR2 (germline): MDHEN, SYDVKM. The CDR3 loop reads CASSSPGRNTIYF. The CDR3 DNA reads TGTGCCAGCAGTTCCCCAGGGCGAAACACCATATATTTT.

V and J are TRBV7-2 and TRBJ2-3; D not certain. V dropped 2 bases and J dropped 1 base, with 10 bases sitting between them. CDR1 is SGHTA, CDR2 FQGNSA, per germline. CDR3 length: 15 residues. CDR3 amino acids: CASSLFKQGTDTQYF. The CDR3 bases are TGTGCCAGCAGCTTATTTAAGCAGGGCACAGATACGCAGTATTTT.

The gene calls are TRBV7-2 and TRBJ2-7; D is uncertain. From germline, CDR1 is SGHTA and CDR2 FQGNSA. This CDR3 is 12 amino acids long. The V end was cut by 4 bases, the J end by 6 bases, with 10 bases between. In DNA, the CDR3 is TGTGCCAGCAGCTCCTACGTTGGCGAGCAGTACTTC. Its translation is CASSSYVGEQYF.

This sequence joins TRBV19 and TRBJ1-5; no firm D call. Trimming took 4 bases from V and 0 from J, leaving 10 bases between them. There are 15 residues in the CDR3. In germline, CDR1 is LNHDA, CDR2 SQIVND (reference sequence). The DNA of the CDR3 is TGTGCCAGTAGTAAGAGGACGGATAGCAATCAGCCCCAGCATTTT. Translation: CASSKRTDSNQPQHF.

The J gene is TRBJ1-5, the V gene TRBV27; D is unclear. V was cut by 8 bases and J by 0 bases, with 14 bases left in between. CDR3 length equals 15 residues. Germline V gives CDR1 MNHEY, CDR2 SMNVEV (reference sequence). The CDR3 DNA is TGTGCCAGCTTACCTCTATCGAATAGCAATCAGCCCCAGCATTTT. Translating it yields CASLPLSNSNQPQHF.

The V and J genes are TRBV19 and TRBJ2-5; TRBD2 matches 7 bases. The germline gives CDR1 LNHDA, CDR2 SQIVND (reference sequence). With 6 bases clipped from V and 4 bases from J, the junction kept 11 bases outside the gene matches. This CDR3 is 15 amino acids long. CDR3 nucleotide sequence: TGTGCCAGTAGACGGGGGGAGGGGTTTCGAGAGACCCAGTACTTC. It specifies CASRRGEGFRETQYF.

V and J are TRBV19 and TRBJ2-3, with TRBD2 matching over 13 bases. The V gene end was trimmed by 11 bases and the J gene end by 0 bases; junction bases not matched to a gene: 8. This CDR3 is 16 amino acids long. The germline gives CDR1 LNHDA, CDR2 SQIVND (reference sequence). The CDR3 protein is CASGLAGATSTDTQYF. In nucleotides, the CDR3 is TGTGCCTCTGGACTAGCGGGGGCCACTAGCACAGATACGCAGTATTTT.